The clone carrying this T cell receptor beta chain was recorded a few times. Its matching antigen is unknown. Using its own MiXCR run on the reads, TCRdb lists one record per CDR3 protein. The sample lists about half a million distinct CDR3 sequences; 33% were seen once. This CDR3 has 18 amino acids. Germline assignment: CDR1 MNHEY and CDR2 SVGEGT. After removal of 0 bases from V and 2 bases from J, the junction contained 8 bases not matched to a gene. This sample was included in a study of T cell repertoires in cytomegalovirus infection. The overall study: Carrying CMV and the relevant HLA type showed in public TCR beta signatures.

The rearrangement joins TRBV6-2 or TRBV6-3 to TRBJ2-1; 9 bases line up with TRBD2. This specimen was cultured PBMCs, taken from culture after CMV antigen stimulation. The clonotype comes from a human donor in good health (CMV status not recorded). Some clones in this sample may be carry-over from other donors' samples. The DNA for the CDR3 is TGTGCCAGCAGTTACTCGAACCGCGGGAGGGCCACCTACAATGAGCAGTTCTTC. It encodes CASSYSNRGRATYNEQFF.